This T cell receptor beta chain is from a study of blood T cell repertoires in COVID-19. Trimming cost V 0 bases and J 7 bases; bases outside gene matches: 7. CDR1 SGHRS and CDR2 YFSETQ come from the germline V gene. This CDR3 is 15 amino acids long. Using immunoSEQ multiplex PCR, the repertoire was profiled, and TCRdb retains in-frame clones only, with some absent. The sample shows some 150,000 clones, roughly 87% of them seen only once. The sequence derives from a woman in her forties or fifties with acute or convalescent COVID-19. This chain uses TRBV5-1 with TRBJ2-4; the match to TRBD1 covers 7 bases. Specimen: peripheral blood. The CDR3 reads CASSLALGQSNIQYF. CDR3 in DNA: TGCGCCAGCAGCTTGGCCCTGGGACAGAGTAACATTCAGTACTTC.